This is a list of T cell receptor beta chains from one sample in a study of blood T cell repertoires in COVID-19. TCRdb's copy holds only in-frame clones and misses some; the assay was immunoSEQ multiplex PCR. The sample yields some 190,000 clones, 88% seen once. The sequenced material came from peripheral blood. The receptors derive from a human donor in a cohort sampled during active COVID-19. CDR3s include the opening cysteine and the closing phenylalanine or tryptophan.

TRBV6-2/TRBV6-3,CASSYGTSETLYEQYF
TRBV3-1/TRBV3-2,CASSQDGTSGRGNEQFF
TRBV3-1/TRBV3-2,CASSRLTSTAFHEQYF
TRBV7-8,CASSLVFGFSGPSGNTIYF
TRBV7-9,CASSYDRGPAVTEAFF
TRBV4-3,CASSQVRTGGYEQYF
TRBV5-1,CASSRETGTYITNEKLFF
TRBV4-1,CASSQDRAIAGGSDTQYF
TRBV5-1,CASSPDRGYYGYTF
TRBV6-2/TRBV6-3,CASSLAGARTGELFF
TRBV18,CASSPPSRGGAINIQYF
TRBV2,CASSEARAAATKNIQYF
TRBV5-8,CASSLSGTGGYGYTF
TRBV6-1,CASSEEVSQIEKLFF
TRBV9,CASTNSGQGEETQYF
TRBV7-8,CASSLVTGGFSYEQYF
TRBV4-2,CASSQSLRGGYEQYF
TRBV5-1,CASSSGQGSEKLFF
TRBV7-8,CASSQGVGYGYTF
TRBV5-1,CASSSATSGYSYEQYF
TRBV19,CASSVSNRALNTEAFF
TRBV5-5,CASSLGLAGRYNEQFF
TRBV27,CASRSTTNEKLFF
TRBV9,CASSAATGEPSYNEQFF
TRBV5-1,CASSLTGGSGTGELFF
TRBV3-1/TRBV3-2,CASSQARRLALQETQYF
TRBV13,CASSLTGANEKLFF
TRBV2,CASSSGEGQPQHF
TRBV30,CAWSPGNIQYF
TRBV28,CASSLIRRNSPLHF
TRBV28,CASTSWDRGFTDTQYF
TRBV27,CASSLSKQGFEKLFF
TRBV4-3,CASSPHPGLAGNEQFF
TRBV6-5,CASSSPGVPAYEQYF
TRBV15,CATSPDRGPYEQYF
TRBV6-1,CASSEEQRDTDTQYF
TRBV5-1,CASSLDRPTSPLHF
TRBV5-6,CASSLAGLTGRWETQYF
TRBV2,CASSALHGTYGYTF
TRBV19,CASRRQPYSGNTIYF
TRBV10-3,CAISPRQASGNTIYF
TRBV6-5,CASSYSGQGYEQYF